This T cell receptor (beta chain) was recorded in a study of tissue T cells after allogeneic stem cell transplantation. Study-level results: Anatomically similar tissues had similar TCR repertoires within each patient. Motif-based clustering found tissue-specific repertoire signatures shared across patients, though few clones were shared. Blood and spleen captured only part of the tissue TCR repertoire.

The time point was: mouse harvest day 7 after allogeneic transplant. Each mouse received 10^7 T-cell-depleted marrow cells plus 10^6 splenic CD5+ T cells by tail vein. This mouse GVHD model was MHC-mismatched B6 to BALB/c, profiled day 7 or 14. Germline loops: CDR1 FNHDT, CDR2 SITEND (reference sequence). Trimming took 5 bases from V and 0 from J, leaving 7 bases between them. The CDR3 sequence is 13 residues long. In its sample, this clone ranks as medium-sized (0.01 to 0.1%). Its target is unknown. Here the gene names and germline are mouse. The read gets to within 1 residue of the CDR3 end, and the germline J gene fills in the rest. Sequencing was performed with immunoSEQ multiplex PCR; in TCRdb, only in-frame clones are kept and a portion is missing. Of about 11,000 clones in the sample, approximately 38% were seen once.

The source is a female BALB/c mouse given C57BL/6 T cells with graft-versus-host disease after an allogeneic hematopoietic cell transplant. The rearrangement joins TRBV19 to TRBJ2-5, with a tentative D call TRBD2 (5 bases). The sample consisted of skin. The CDR3 DNA, read in part, is TGTGCCAGCAGACTGGTTAACCAAGACACCCAGTAC. Encoded protein: CASRLVNQDTQY. From start to end, the CDR3 is CASRLVNQDTQYF.